The rows below give T cell receptor beta chains drawn from one sample of a study of blood T cell repertoires in COVID-19. Sequencing was performed with immunoSEQ multiplex PCR; in TCRdb, only in-frame clones are kept and a portion is missing. The sample holds approximately 260,000 clones, roughly 81% seen once. Sequencing was performed on PBMCs or T cells enriched from blood (not recorded which). Receptors originate from a woman in her forties or fifties who had been exposed to COVID-19. Both conserved end residues are part of each CDR3. The D gene is left open where the match is weak. Size is omitted from some rows. Given values are once, few, many or a class for expanded clones.

j_call v_call clone_size d_call cdr3_nt cdr3_aa
TRBJ2-2 TRBV5-1 NA NA TGCGCCAGCAGGGCACCCGGGACTTCCACCGGGGAGCTGTTTTTT CASRAPGTSTGELFF
TRBJ2-2 TRBV12-3/TRBV12-4 NA NA TGTGCCAGCAGGTCCCAGAACACCGGGGAGCTGTTTTTT CASRSQNTGELFF
TRBJ1-1 TRBV10-3 NA TRBD1 TGTGCCATCAGAGGACAGGTTAACACTGAAGCTTTCTTT CAIRGQVNTEAFF
TRBJ2-1 TRBV5-1 NA NA TGCGCCAGCAGGGAGGGCTACAATGAGCAGTTCTTC CASREGYNEQFF
TRBJ2-3 TRBV7-2 NA NA TGTGCCAGCACCCAACCGAGAGGAAGGAGCACAGATACGCAGTATTTT CASTQPRGRSTDTQYF
TRBJ1-2 TRBV5-6 NA NA TGTGCCAGCAGCTCCCCCGCCAGGGAAGGCTACACCTTC CASSSPAREGYTF
TRBJ1-1 TRBV15 NA NA TGTGCCACCAGCAGAGACAGGGCGCCTAACACTGAAGCTTTCTTT CATSRDRAPNTEAFF
TRBJ2-7 TRBV7-6 NA NA TGTGCCAGCAGCCCCCGGGCGGGGTCAGTAAATGGCGAGCAGTACTTC CASSPRAGSVNGEQYF
TRBJ2-7 TRBV5-4 NA TRBD1 TGTGCCAGCAGCCCGCCGGGACAGCCATACGAGCAGTACTTC CASSPPGQPYEQYF
TRBJ2-6 TRBV12-3/TRBV12-4 NA NA TGTGCCAGCAAGGAGTCTGGGGCCAACGTCCTGACTTTC CASKESGANVLTF
TRBJ1-1 TRBV21-1 NA NA TGTGCCAGCAGCAAAGACGTTAAGGGGGCTAGGGACACTGAAGCTTTCTTT CASSKDVKGARDTEAFF
TRBJ2-1 TRBV13 NA TRBD1 TGTGCCAGCAGCTTATGGGGACAGGGGCAGCAGTTCTTC CASSLWGQGQQFF
TRBJ2-7 TRBV5-6 once NA TGTGCCAGCAGCTTCCGGGGTCCGAGCTCCTACGAGCAGTACTTC CASSFRGPSSYEQYF
TRBJ2-3 TRBV19 NA NA TGTGCCAGTAGTCCTGGGCAAATTTACACAGATACGCAGTATTTT CASSPGQIYTDTQYF
TRBJ1-1 TRBV7-2 NA NA TGTGCCAGCAGCACTTACGGGACACTCTCTCTAGGCGTAGCTTTCTTT CASSTYGTLSLGVAFF
TRBJ2-1 TRBV6-1 NA TRBD2 TGTGCCAGCAGTGTTCGACTAGCGGGGGTATGGGATGAGCAGTTCTTC CASSVRLAGVWDEQFF
TRBJ1-2 TRBV7-8 NA NA TGTGCCAGCAGCTTGAATTTGGGGGGAGGAGGCTACACCTTC CASSLNLGGGGYTF
TRBJ2-1 TRBV5-1 once NA TGCGCCAGCAGCTTGGGGGGATCGGGAAGGAACTACAATGAGCAGTTCTTC CASSLGGSGRNYNEQFF
TRBJ1-1 TRBV9 NA NA TGTGCCAGCAGCGTAGAACAGCTCACTGAAGCTTTCTTT CASSVEQLTEAFF
TRBJ1-1 TRBV29-1 NA NA TGCAGCGTTGACAGGGGACCCATGAACACTGAAGCTTTCTTT CSVDRGPMNTEAFF
TRBJ2-3 TRBV24-1 NA NA TGTGCCACCAGTGATTTGTTCTCCGCAGATACGCAGTATTTT CATSDLFSADTQYF
TRBJ2-7 TRBV6-2/TRBV6-3 NA NA TGTGCCAGCAGTTATCCCGGGATCTACGAGCAGTACTTC CASSYPGIYEQYF
TRBJ1-6 TRBV5-6 few TRBD1 TGTGCCAGCAGCGGACAGGAGGGCTCCTATAATTCACCCCTCCACTTT CASSGQEGSYNSPLHF
TRBJ2-7 TRBV6-2/TRBV6-3 NA TRBD2 TGTGCCAGCAGTTACTCGGTGGGACTAGCGGGGCGGTCGACCTACGAGCAGTACTTC CASSYSVGLAGRSTYEQYF
TRBJ2-2 TRBV12-5 NA TRBD1 TGTGCTAGTGGTTCGACAGGGACCCTCTATTTGCACACCGGGGAGCTGTTTTTT CASGSTGTLYLHTGELFF
TRBJ1-6 TRBV27 NA NA TGTGCCAGCAGGCCGGGAGGGTCCTATAATTCACCCCTCCACTTT CASRPGGSYNSPLHF
TRBJ1-1 TRBV7-8 few NA TGTGCCAGCAGCTTAGGGGAAAGGATTAGTAGGGGGTTGAACACTGAAGCTTTCTTT CASSLGERISRGLNTEAFF
TRBJ1-5 TRBV10-3 NA NA TGTGCCATCAGTGAGTCGTGGACAGAAAGGGATCAGCCCCAGCATTTT CAISESWTERDQPQHF
TRBJ2-5 TRBV11-2 NA TRBD2 TGTGCCAGCAGCTATAGCGGGGGGGCTGTGGAGACCCAGTACTTC CASSYSGGAVETQYF
TRBJ1-1 TRBV19 NA TRBD1 TGTGCCAGTAGTATCAGGGGGGAGTCGGAAGCTTTCTTT CASSIRGESEAFF
TRBJ1-1 TRBV18 NA NA TGTGCCAGCTCACCACGTCAGGACTCGGTAATGAACACTGAAGCTTTCTTT CASSPRQDSVMNTEAFF
TRBJ1-2 TRBV4-1 few NA TGCGCCAGCAGCCAAGCGACAGGCTATGGCTACACCTTC CASSQATGYGYTF
TRBJ1-2 TRBV4-2 once TRBD1 TGTGCCAGCAGCCAGGCGGGACAGGGCGCCGGGTACACCTTC CASSQAGQGAGYTF
TRBJ2-1 TRBV7-2 NA TRBD2 TGTGCCAGCAGCTTAGCGCCCGGACTAGTTGGGGCCAATGAGCAGTTCTTC CASSLAPGLVGANEQFF
TRBJ2-1 TRBV6-5 NA NA TGTGCCAGCAGTTCCCGAGCCAACAGGGAAGAGTTCTTC CASSSRANREEFF
TRBJ1-4 TRBV28 NA TRBD1 TGTGCCGCCGGACAGGGTGGTGAAAAACTGTTTTTT CAAGQGGEKLFF
TRBJ2-5 TRBV19 NA NA TGTGCCAGTAGTATGGCAGGGAGGCGAGAGACCCAGTACTTC CASSMAGRRETQYF
TRBJ1-4 TRBV11-2 NA TRBD1 TGTGCCAGCAGCCTCTTCAGGGGGCTGGAGGAAAAACTGTTTTTT CASSLFRGLEEKLFF
TRBJ1-6 TRBV7-2 NA NA TGTGCCAGCAGCTTAGCCCCTTCCTATAATTCACCCCTCCACTTT CASSLAPSYNSPLHF
TRBJ2-2 TRBV15 NA NA TGTGCCACCAGCATACGCAGGGAGGCCGGGGAGCTGTTTTTT CATSIRREAGELFF
TRBJ1-1 TRBV5-4 once NA TGTGCCAGCAGCTTGGAGACAGGCTCGACTGAAGCTTTCTTT CASSLETGSTEAFF
TRBJ1-2 TRBV24-1 NA TRBD1 TGTGCCACCAGTGATTCTGACAGGGGGCGAAGTGGCTACACCTTC CATSDSDRGRSGYTF